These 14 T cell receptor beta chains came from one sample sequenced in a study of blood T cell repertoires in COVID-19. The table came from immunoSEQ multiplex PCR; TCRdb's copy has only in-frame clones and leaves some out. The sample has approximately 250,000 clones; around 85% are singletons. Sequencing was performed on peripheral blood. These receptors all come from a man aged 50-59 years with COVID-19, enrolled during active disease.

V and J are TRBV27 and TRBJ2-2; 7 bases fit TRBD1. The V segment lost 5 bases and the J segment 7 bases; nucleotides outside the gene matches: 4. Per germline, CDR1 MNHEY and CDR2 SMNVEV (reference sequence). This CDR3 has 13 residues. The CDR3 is CASSTGVVGELFF. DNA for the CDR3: TGTGCCAGCAGTACAGGGGTGGTCGGGGAGCTGTTTTTT.

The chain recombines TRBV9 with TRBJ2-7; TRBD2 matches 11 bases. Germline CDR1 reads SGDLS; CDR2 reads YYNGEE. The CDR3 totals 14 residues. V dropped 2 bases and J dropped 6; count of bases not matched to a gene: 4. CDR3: CASSVGGLAVEQYF. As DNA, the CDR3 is TGTGCCAGCAGCGTCGGGGGACTAGCGGTCGAGCAGTACTTC.

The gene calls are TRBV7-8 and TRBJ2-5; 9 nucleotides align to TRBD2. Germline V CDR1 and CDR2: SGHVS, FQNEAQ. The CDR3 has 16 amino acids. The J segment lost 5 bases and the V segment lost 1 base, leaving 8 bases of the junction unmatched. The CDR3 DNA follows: TGTGCCAGCAGCTTAGAGAGGCTAGCGGGGCGGGAGACCCAGTACTTC. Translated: CASSLERLAGRETQYF.

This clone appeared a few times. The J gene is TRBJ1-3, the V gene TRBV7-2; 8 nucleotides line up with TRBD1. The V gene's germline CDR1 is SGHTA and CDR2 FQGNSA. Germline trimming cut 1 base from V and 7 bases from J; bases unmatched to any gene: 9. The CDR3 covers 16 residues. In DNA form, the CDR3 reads TGTGCCAGCAGCTTAGATGCAGGGGGCTTTGGTAACACCATATATTTT. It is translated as CASSLDAGGFGNTIYF.

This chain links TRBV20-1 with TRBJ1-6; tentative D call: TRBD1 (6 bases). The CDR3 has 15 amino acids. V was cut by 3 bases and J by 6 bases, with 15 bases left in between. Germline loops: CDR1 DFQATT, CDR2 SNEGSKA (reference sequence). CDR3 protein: CSASLESGVNSPLHF. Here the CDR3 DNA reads TGCAGTGCTAGTCTCGAGTCAGGGGTTAATTCACCCCTCCACTTT.

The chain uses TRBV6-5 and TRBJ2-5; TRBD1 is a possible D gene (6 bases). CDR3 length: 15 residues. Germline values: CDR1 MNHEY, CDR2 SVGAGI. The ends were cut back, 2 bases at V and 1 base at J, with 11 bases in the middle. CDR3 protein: CASSYGGSLQETQYF. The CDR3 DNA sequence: TGTGCCAGCAGTTACGGGGGCTCTCTCCAAGAGACCCAGTACTTC.

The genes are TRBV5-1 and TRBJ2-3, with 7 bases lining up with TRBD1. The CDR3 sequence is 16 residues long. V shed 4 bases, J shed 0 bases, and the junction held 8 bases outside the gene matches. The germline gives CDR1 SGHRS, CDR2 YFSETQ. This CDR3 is CASSPRPGQSTDTQYF. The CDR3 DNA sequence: TGCGCCAGCAGCCCGCGTCCGGGACAGAGCACAGATACGCAGTATTTT.

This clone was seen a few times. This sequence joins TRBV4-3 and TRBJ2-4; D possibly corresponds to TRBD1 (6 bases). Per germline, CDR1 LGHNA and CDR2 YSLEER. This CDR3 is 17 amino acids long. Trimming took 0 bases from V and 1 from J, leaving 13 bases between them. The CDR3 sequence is CASSQDRTTGAKNIQYF. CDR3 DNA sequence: TGCGCCAGCAGCCAAGATCGAACTACAGGGGCCAAAAACATTCAGTACTTC.

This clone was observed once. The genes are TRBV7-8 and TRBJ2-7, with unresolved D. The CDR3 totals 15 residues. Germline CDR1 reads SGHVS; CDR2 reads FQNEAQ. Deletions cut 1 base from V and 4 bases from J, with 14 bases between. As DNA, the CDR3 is TGTGCCAGCAGCTTAGGTGCCACACCTCCTTACGAGCAGTACTTC. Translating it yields CASSLGATPPYEQYF.

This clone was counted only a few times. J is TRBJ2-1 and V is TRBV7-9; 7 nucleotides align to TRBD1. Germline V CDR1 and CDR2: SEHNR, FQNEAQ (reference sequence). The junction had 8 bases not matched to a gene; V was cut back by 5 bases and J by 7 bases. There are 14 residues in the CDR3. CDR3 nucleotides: TGTGCCAGCAGCCTTACGAGGGGGCCGAATGAGCAGTTCTTC. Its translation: CASSLTRGPNEQFF.

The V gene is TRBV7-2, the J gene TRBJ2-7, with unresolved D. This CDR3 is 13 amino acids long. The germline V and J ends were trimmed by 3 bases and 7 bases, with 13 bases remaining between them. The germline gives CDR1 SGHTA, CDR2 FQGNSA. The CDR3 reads CASSFSGFREQYF. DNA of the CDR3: TGTGCCAGCAGCTTCTCCGGGTTTCGGGAGCAGTACTTC.

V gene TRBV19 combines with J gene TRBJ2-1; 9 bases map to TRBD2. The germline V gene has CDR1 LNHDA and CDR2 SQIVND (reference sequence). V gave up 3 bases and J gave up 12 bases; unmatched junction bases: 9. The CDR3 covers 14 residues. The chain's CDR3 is CASSIYFGGGVQFF. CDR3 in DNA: TGTGCCAGTAGTATTTATTTCGGCGGGGGGGTGCAGTTCTTC.

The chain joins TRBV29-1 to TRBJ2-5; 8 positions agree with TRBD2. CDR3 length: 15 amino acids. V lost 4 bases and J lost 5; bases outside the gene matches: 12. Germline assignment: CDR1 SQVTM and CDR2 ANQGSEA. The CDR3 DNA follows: TGCAGCGTTGCATCAGCGGGGGCCTTGGGGGAGACCCAGTACTTC. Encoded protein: CSVASAGALGETQYF. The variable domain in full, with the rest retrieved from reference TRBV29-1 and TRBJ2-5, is SAVISQKPSRDICQRGTSLTIQCQVDSQVTMMFWYRQQPGQSLTLIATANQGSEATYESGFVIDKFPISRPNLTFSTLTVSNMSPEDSSIYLCSVASAGALGETQYFGPGTRLLVL.

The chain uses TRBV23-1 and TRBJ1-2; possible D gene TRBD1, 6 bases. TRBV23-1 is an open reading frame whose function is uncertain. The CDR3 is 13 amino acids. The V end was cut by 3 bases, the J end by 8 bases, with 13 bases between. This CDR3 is CASSHLGGGGYTF. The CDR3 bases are TGCGCCAGCAGTCACCTTGGGGGCGGAGGCTACACCTTC.